The T cell receptor (beta chain) under discussion was sequenced for a study of OX40 agonist ivuxolimab in advanced cancers. As for the study in general: From about 20 to 80 years was the age range, with a mean of about 54 years, and around 84% were male.

TCRdb keeps only in-frame clones here, not all; method: immunoSEQ multiplex PCR. The data hold approximately 77,000 clones, with approximately 80% observed a single time. As to this clone: What it recognizes is unknown.

Study-level results: Some nonresponders also had low normalized T-cell clonal expansion.

This sequence originates from an adult with an advanced solid tumor such as melanoma, head and neck, liver or kidney cancer. The specimen comprised CD4+ or CD8+ T cells sorted from blood, sampled in a trial of the OX40 agonist ivuxolimab.

The CDR3 region has the DNA TGTGCCAGCAGACCCGACAGGGGGCAATCCTACGAGCAGTACTTC. This codes for CASRPDRGQSYEQYF. This rearrangement joins TRBV28 to TRBJ2-7; 10 bases are shared with TRBD1. V shed 6 bases and J 1 base; nucleotides not matched to a gene: 6. Looked up from germline, CDR1 is MDHEN and CDR2 is SYDVKM. CDR3 size: 15 residues.